The 22 T cell receptor beta chains below come from one sample, sequenced in a study of T-cell memory formation after mild COVID-19. TCRdb re-called the 5' RACE reads with MiXCR, one entry per CDR3 protein. Seen here are hundreds of thousands of distinct CDR3 sequences, nearly 25% observed once, and the top ten hold around 13%. Specimen: PBMCs or a T cell subset sorted from them (not recorded which). These receptors all stem from an adult woman who had mild COVID-19 (a few samples of this study predate the infection). Cell type and time point are not known.

V and J are TRBV20-1 and TRBJ1-5; D ambiguous. V lost 6 bases, J lost 1 base, and 10 bases lay in between. The CDR3 spans 13 residues. Germline CDR1 is DFQATT and CDR2 is SNEGSKA (reference sequence). CDR3 protein: CSALAGSNQPQHF. As DNA, the CDR3 is TGCAGTGCCCTGGCCGGGAGCAATCAGCCCCAGCATTTT.

The chain couples TRBV5-6 to TRBJ2-7, with D perhaps TRBD2 (6 bases). Germline lookup yields CDR1 SGHDT and CDR2 YYEEEE. Deletions cut 3 bases from V and 6 bases from J, with 16 bases between. The CDR3 covers 14 residues. The CDR3 coding sequence is TGTGCCAGCAGCTCTCCCGGGGGATCGGTCGAGCAGTACTTC. Translating it yields CASSSPGGSVEQYF.

This clonotype was counted between two and nine times. This sequence joins TRBV20-1 and TRBJ2-4; possibly TRBD1 for D (5 bases). The CDR3 runs 13 residues. Germline CDR1 and CDR2: DFQATT and SNEGSKA (reference sequence). The germline V and J ends were trimmed by 5 bases and 3 bases, with 11 bases remaining between them. In DNA, the CDR3 is TGCAGTGCTTCAGGGTGGGACAAAAACATTCAGTACTTC. Its protein product is CSASGWDKNIQYF.

The rearrangement uses TRBV12-3 or TRBV12-4 and TRBJ2-3; 11 positions match TRBD2. V dropped 5 bases and J dropped 2; count of bases not matched to a gene: 6. The CDR3 runs 16 residues. The CDR3 reads CASSHPGLAVTDTQYF. CDR3 nucleotide sequence: TGTGCCAGCAGTCACCCGGGACTAGCGGTCACAGATACGCAGTATTTT.

This clonotype was seen more than once but under ten times. The chain uses TRBV5-1 and TRBJ2-3; D tentatively fits TRBD1 or TRBD2 (5 bases each). CDR1 is SGHRS and CDR2 is YFSETQ in the germline V gene. This CDR3 spans 15 amino acids. V lost 3 bases and J lost 1, with 12 bases in between. The CDR3 DNA sequence: TGCGCCAGCAGCTCTAGCAGGGAACGCACAGATACGCAGTATTTT. This encodes CASSSSRERTDTQYF. Full variable domain (remainder filled in from reference TRBV5-1 and TRBJ2-3): KAGVTQTPRYLIKTRGQQVTLSCSPISGHRSVSWYQQTPGQGLQFLFEYFSETQRNKGNFPGRFSGRQFSNSRSEMNVSTLELGDSALYLCASSSSRERTDTQYFGPGTRLTVL.

The chain recombines TRBV3-1 with TRBJ2-3; no clear D. Trimming removed 4 bases at V and 6 bases at J, with 11 bases between. CDR3 length: 13 amino acids. Germline lookup yields CDR1 LGHDT and CDR2 YNNKEL (reference sequence). In DNA form, the CDR3 reads TGTGCCAGCAGCCGAACGTTTGAGGATACGCAGTATTTT. Residues: CASSRTFEDTQYF.

This clonotype was counted a few times. The gene calls are TRBV3-1 and TRBJ2-1; 7 nucleotides line up with TRBD2. The CDR3 spans 15 residues. After removal of 7 bases from V and 8 bases from J, the junction contained 14 bases not matched to a gene. The V gene's germline CDR1 is LGHDT and CDR2 YNNKEL (reference sequence). CDR3 DNA sequence: TGTGCCAGCACCCCCCGGTCGGGAGGACCGGATGAGCAGTTCTTC. This codes for CASTPRSGGPDEQFF.

CDR3 nucleotides: TGTGCCAGCAGCGTAGGGGCAACAACTAGCACAGATACGCAGTATTTT. Amino acid sequence: CASSVGATTSTDTQYF. The chain carries TRBV9 and TRBJ2-3; D is unresolved. Germline values: CDR1 SGDLS, CDR2 YYNGEE. The CDR3 is made up of 16 amino acids. With 0 bases removed from V and 0 bases from J, the gap between germline ends came to 11 bases.

This rearrangement joins TRBV11-3 to TRBJ2-2, with D perhaps TRBD1 or TRBD2 (5 bases each). The CDR3 totals 16 residues. The V and J ends lost 8 bases and 0 bases respectively, with 16 bases between them. Per the germline V gene, CDR1 is SGHNT and CDR2 is YENEEA. CDR3 loop: CASDESRDPNTGELFF. CDR3 sequence (DNA): TGTGCCAGCGATGAATCTAGGGACCCGAACACCGGGGAGCTGTTTTTT. The complete variable domain, with remaining parts taken from reference TRBV11-3 and TRBJ2-2, reads EAGVVQSPRYKIIEKKQPVAFWCNPISGHNTLYWYLQNLGQGPELLIRYENEEAVDDSQLPKDRFSAERLKGVDSTLKIQPAELGDSAVYLCASDESRDPNTGELFFGEGSRLTVL.

The V call is TRBV7-9, the J call TRBJ2-2; no clear D gene. The CDR3 contains 16 residues. Germline V lookup: CDR1 SEHNR, CDR2 FQNEAQ (reference sequence). Trimming stripped 2 bases from V and 1 base from J, with 11 bases between. In DNA form, the CDR3 reads TGTGCCAGCAGCTTATCCATTTACCTGAACACCGGGGAGCTGTTTTTT. This gives the protein CASSLSIYLNTGELFF. Together with reference TRBV7-9 and TRBJ2-2, the CDR3 gives the full variable domain: DTGVSQNPRHKITKRGQNVTFRCDPISEHNRLYWYRQTLGQGPEFLTYFQNEAQLEKSRLLSDRFSAERPKGSFSTLEIQRTEQGDSAMYLCASSLSIYLNTGELFFGEGSRLTVL.

At least ten counts were recorded for this clonotype. This chain uses TRBV12-3 or TRBV12-4 with TRBJ2-3, with D possibly TRBD2 on 6 matching bases. The CDR3 runs to 16 residues. V gave up 1 base and J gave up 9 bases, with 20 bases separating them. The CDR3 loop is CASSLGGGAARGTQYF. CDR3 in DNA: TGTGCCAGCAGTTTAGGAGGTGGGGCAGCACGGGGGACGCAGTATTTT.

The CDR3: CASSPSGGAETQYF. CDR3 bases: TGTGCCAGCAGCCCTAGCGGGGGGGCCGAGACCCAGTACTTC. This chain uses TRBV7-6 with TRBJ2-5, with 12 bases fitting TRBD2. Losses at the gene ends were 5 bases for V and 5 bases for J; bases not matched to a gene: 3. The CDR3 has 14 amino acids. Germline V gene sequence: CDR1 SGHVS, CDR2 FNYEAQ.

V is TRBV24-1 and J is TRBJ2-1; tentative D call: TRBD2 (5 bases). Germline CDR1 is KGHDR and CDR2 is SFDVKD. The CDR3 is 15 amino acids. The germline V and J ends were trimmed by 4 bases and 6 bases, with 15 bases remaining between them. The CDR3 loop reads CATSDLGSVGNEQFF. CDR3 DNA sequence: TGTGCCACCAGTGACCTCGGTAGCGTGGGCAATGAGCAGTTCTTC.

This clonotype was picked up one time. The rearrangement joins TRBV11-2 to TRBJ2-1; 8 bases fit TRBD2. The CDR3 is 17 residues long. Trimming at V came to 5 bases and at J to 0 bases, leaving 9 bases not matched to a gene. Germline lookup yields CDR1 SGHAT and CDR2 FQNNGV. The CDR3 sequence: CASSDRRGGASYNEQFF. CDR3 nucleotide sequence: TGTGCCAGCAGCGACCGTCGGGGGGGCGCCTCCTACAATGAGCAGTTCTTC.

The chain is built from TRBV3-1 and TRBJ2-5; no reliable D call. From germline, CDR1 is LGHDT and CDR2 YNNKEL (reference sequence). The V end was cut by 4 bases, the J end by 5 bases, with 5 bases between. CDR3 size: 11 residues. The CDR3 loop reads CASSRWETQYF. In DNA form, the CDR3 reads TGTGCCAGCAGCCGGTGGGAGACCCAGTACTTC.

The V and J genes are TRBV5-6 and TRBJ1-2, with D possibly being TRBD1 (6 bases). CDR3 size: 15 residues. Germline V gene sequence: CDR1 SGHDT, CDR2 YYEEEE. V was clipped by 4 bases and J by 8 bases, with 21 bases between them. CDR3 region: CASSRYWTVPGGYTF. The DNA for the CDR3 is TGTGCCAGCAGCCGCTATTGGACAGTTCCGGGCGGCTACACCTTC. The variable domain in full, with the rest retrieved from reference TRBV5-6 and TRBJ1-2, is DAGVTQSPTHLIKTRGQQVTLRCSPKSGHDTVSWYQQALGQGPQFIFQYYEEEERQRGNFPDRFSGHQFPNYSSELNVNALLLGDSALYLCASSRYWTVPGGYTFGSGTRLTVV.

This sequence joins TRBV2 and TRBJ1-3; no clear D gene. Germline CDR1 reads SNHLY; CDR2 reads FYNNEI. The CDR3 contains 15 residues. Trimming left V 3 bases short and J 2 bases short, with 11 bases between. The CDR3 DNA reads TGTGCCAGCAGTGATTCCCAAATAGCTGGAAACACCATATATTTT. This encodes CASSDSQIAGNTIYF.

The chain is built from TRBV7-8 and TRBJ1-1; no clear D. This CDR3 has 14 residues. The V gene lost 1 base and the J gene lost 5 bases, with 11 bases spanning the gap. Germline lookup yields CDR1 SGHVS and CDR2 FQNEAQ. The CDR3 protein is CASSLVSPPTEAFF. CDR3 coding DNA: TGTGCCAGCAGCTTAGTAAGTCCCCCTACTGAAGCTTTCTTT.

This chain connects TRBV4-2 to TRBJ2-5, with 15 bases matching TRBD2. V lost 1 base and J lost 5; bases outside the gene matches: 5. Germline V gene data show CDR1 as LGHNA and CDR2 as YNFKEQ. The CDR3 spans 17 residues. As DNA, the CDR3 is TGTGCCAGCAGCCAAGGGACTAGCGGGAGGGCCAGTGAGACCCAGTACTTC. It translates to CASSQGTSGRASETQYF.

This clonotype was seen only a few times. The chain recombines TRBV27 with TRBJ2-7; 16 nucleotides line up with TRBD2. V gave up 6 bases and J gave up 7 bases; unmatched junction bases: 9. The CDR3 runs to 16 residues. CDR1 MNHEY and CDR2 SMNVEV come from the germline V gene (reference sequence). The CDR3 DNA reads as TGTGCCAGCAGCTGGGGACTAGCGGGAGGGCCAGGGGAGCAGTACTTC. Translation gives CASSWGLAGGPGEQYF.

The chain is built from TRBV6-5 and TRBJ2-3, with unresolved D. The CDR3 has 12 residues. CDR1 is MNHEY and CDR2 is SVGAGI in the germline V gene. The V gene lost 7 bases and the J gene lost 3 bases, with 8 bases spanning the gap. CDR3 region: CASNDRTDTQYF. The CDR3 nucleotides are TGTGCCAGCAATGACCGGACAGATACGCAGTATTTT.

This clonotype has more than one count but fewer than ten. The chain employs TRBV2 and TRBJ2-5; 7 nucleotides match TRBD1. The CDR3 is 14 amino acids. Germline trimming cut 5 bases from V and 2 bases from J; bases unmatched to any gene: 5. Per germline, CDR1 SNHLY and CDR2 FYNNEI. CDR3 protein: CASSTGALQETQYF. The DNA of the CDR3 is TGTGCCAGCAGTACAGGGGCCCTTCAAGAGACCCAGTACTTC.